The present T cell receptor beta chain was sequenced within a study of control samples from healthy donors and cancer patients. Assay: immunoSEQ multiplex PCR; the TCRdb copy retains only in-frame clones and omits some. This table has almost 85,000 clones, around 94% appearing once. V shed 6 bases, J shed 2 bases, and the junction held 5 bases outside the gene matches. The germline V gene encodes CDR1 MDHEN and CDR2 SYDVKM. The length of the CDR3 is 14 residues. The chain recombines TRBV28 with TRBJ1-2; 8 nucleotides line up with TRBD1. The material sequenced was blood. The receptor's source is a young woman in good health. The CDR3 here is CASSGQGANYGYTF. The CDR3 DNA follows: TGTGCCAGCAGCGGACAGGGAGCAAACTATGGCTACACCTTC.